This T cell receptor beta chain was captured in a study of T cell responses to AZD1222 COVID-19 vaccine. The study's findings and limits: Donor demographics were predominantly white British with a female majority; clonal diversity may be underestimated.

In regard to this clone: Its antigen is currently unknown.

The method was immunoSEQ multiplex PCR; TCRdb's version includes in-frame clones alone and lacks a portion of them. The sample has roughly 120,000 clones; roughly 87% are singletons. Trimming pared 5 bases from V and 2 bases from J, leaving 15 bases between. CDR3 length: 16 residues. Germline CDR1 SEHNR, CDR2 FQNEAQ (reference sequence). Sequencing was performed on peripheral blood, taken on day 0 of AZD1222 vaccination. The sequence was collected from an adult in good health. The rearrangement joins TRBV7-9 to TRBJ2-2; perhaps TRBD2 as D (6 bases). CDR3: CASSRGADPNTGELFF. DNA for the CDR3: TGTGCCAGCAGCCGCGGGGCAGACCCCAACACCGGGGAGCTGTTTTTT. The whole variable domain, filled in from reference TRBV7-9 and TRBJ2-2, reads DTGVSQNPRHKITKRGQNVTFRCDPISEHNRLYWYRQTLGQGPEFLTYFQNEAQLEKSRLLSDRFSAERPKGSFSTLEIQRTEQGDSAMYLCASSRGADPNTGELFFGEGSRLTVL.